This entry concerns a single TCR beta chain. What it recognizes is unknown. Sorting produced populations that all topped 95% purity. The sample comes from a study of beta chain features in type 1 diabetes. Findings and limits, study-wide: Insertions were fewer and deletions more numerous at VDJ junctions in type 1 diabetes patients. The naive, central memory and Treg TCRB repertoires looked more alike in patients than they did in healthy donors.

The whole isolated RNA underwent reverse transcription, so sequencing captured expressed TCRB transcripts. TCRdb keeps only in-frame clones here, not all; method: immunoSEQ multiplex PCR. The table lists 310,000 or so clones, more than 9.5% of them singletons. The TCR comes from a woman in her twenties or thirties in good health. The sequencing sample was made of naive CD4+ T cells from blood.

The CDR3 protein is CSVVAYNTDTQYF. DNA for the CDR3: TGCAGCGTTGTCGCATACAACACAGATACGCAGTATTTT. The chain recombines TRBV29-1 with TRBJ2-3; no reliable D call. CDR3 length: 13 amino acids. The germline CDR1 and CDR2 sequences are SQVTM and ANQGSEA. The V end was cut by 4 bases, the J end by 2 bases, with 10 bases between.